The source of this T cell receptor beta chain is a study of tumor-infiltrating lymphocytes in primary liver carcinoma. Co-extracting RNA and DNA was done with 20-30 mg of unsorted bulk tissue as input. Primary liver carcinomas in the patients were surgically resected. Separate regions, five per tumor, were sampled. Every tumor sample had over 85% viable tumor cells. From approximately 450 ng total RNA, TCR beta cDNA was generated with a primer in the constant region. Construction of TCR beta libraries relied on three successive nested multiplex PCR rounds employing slightly modified ARM-PCR. TCRdb reprocessed the multiplex PCR reads with MiXCR, giving one entry per CDR3 protein. The sample carries more than 60,000 distinct CDR3 sequences, approximately 70% recorded once. On this clonotype itself: Antigen specificity is unknown. One junction end does not reproduce the germline sequence, and a read error may be involved.

Whole-study findings and limits: Overlap in tumor-adjacent and tumor-blood pairs fell below that of tumor region pairs.

The material sequenced was liver tumor tissue from sampling region 4. Subset given: tumor region T4, right-lateral pole. This receptor was obtained from a man aged 40-50 years with primary liver carcinoma and hepatitis B virus infection.

The CDR3 is CTSRPQGYDEQFF. The CDR3 DNA reads TGTACCAGCAGACCCCAAGGGTACGATGAGCAGTTCTTC. The chain links TRBV12-3 or TRBV12-4 to TRBJ2-1; D remains ambiguous. The CDR3 has 13 residues.